Below, 21 T cell receptor beta chains from the same sample are listed, as sequenced in a study of shared clonotypes between healthy human individuals. The naive CD8 subset, CD45RO-negative cells positively selected for CCR7, excluded terminally differentiated effector memory CD45RA+ cells. Libraries were prepared by immunoSEQ multiplex PCR; TCRdb keeps only in-frame clonotypes and omits some of them. The sample carries approximately 2,000,000 clones, roughly 95% recorded once. Specimen: naive CD8+ T cells from PBMCs. These receptors originate from a man aged 18 to 35 in good health. Some clones in this sample may be carry-over from other donors' samples.

This clone was detected once. Other DNA sequences of this sample code for an identical CDR3. This chain uses TRBV27 with TRBJ1-2; TRBD1 matches 7 bases. The CDR3 has 14 amino acids. V trimming: 3 bases; J trimming: 2 bases; junction bases outside the gene matches: 3. CDR1 MNHEY and CDR2 SMNVEV come from the germline V gene (reference sequence). The CDR3: CASSLTGTNYGYTF. In nucleotides, the CDR3 is TGTGCCAGCAGTTTGACAGGGACAAACTATGGCTACACCTTC.

The chain employs TRBV21-1 and TRBJ2-3; TRBD2, the table's D call, lacks a check against the DNA. TRBV21-1 is a pseudogene locus. The CDR3 runs 16 residues. Here the CDR3 DNA reads TGTGCCAGCAGCAAAGGAAACGCGGTTAGCACAGATACGCAGTATTTT. This codes for CASSKGNAVSTDTQYF.

This clone turned up a few times. This chain joins TRBV28 and TRBJ1-5; 8 positions match TRBD1. V lost 5 bases and J lost 6; bases outside the gene matches: 6. This CDR3 contains 14 residues. Germline V gene data show CDR1 as MDHEN and CDR2 as SYDVKM. Here the CDR3 reads CASSGTGVAQPQHF. The CDR3 DNA reads TGTGCCAGCAGTGGGACAGGTGTAGCTCAGCCCCAGCATTTT.

The CDR3 region has the DNA TGCGCCAGCAGCCGAGGAGCGGGAGGGGGCTCCTACAATGAGCAGTTCTTC. Translated: CASSRGAGGGSYNEQFF. The V gene is TRBV4-1, the J gene TRBJ2-1; the match to TRBD2 covers 10 bases. Unmatched junction bases numbered 6, after V lost 4 bases and J lost 0 bases. CDR3 length: 17 amino acids. Per germline, CDR1 MGHRA and CDR2 YSYEKL.

This chain uses TRBV5-5 with TRBJ2-7; D gene unclear. The CDR3 is 15 amino acids. Per germline, CDR1 SGHKS and CDR2 YYEKEE (reference sequence). V was pared by 0 bases and J by 2 bases, with 12 bases between. CDR3 nucleotides: TGTGCCAGCAGCTTGGAAGTAAGCAACCCCTACGAGCAGTACTTC. It yields the protein CASSLEVSNPYEQYF.

J is TRBJ1-5 and V is TRBV29-1; TRBD1 matches 7 bases. CDR1 is SQVTM and CDR2 is ANQGSEA in the germline V gene. The trim removed 6 bases at V and 6 bases at J, leaving 8 bases unmatched. This CDR3 has 13 residues. The chain's CDR3 is CSVKTGLGQPQHF. The CDR3 DNA sequence: TGCAGCGTGAAGACAGGGTTAGGTCAGCCCCAGCATTTT.

As to this clone: The same CDR3 is also encoded by other DNA sequences in this sample. The chain joins TRBV14 to TRBJ2-7, with 13 nucleotides matching TRBD2. From germline, CDR1 is SGHDN and CDR2 FVKESK. The CDR3 has 16 amino acids. Trimming at V came to 4 bases and at J to 0 bases, leaving 3 bases not matched to a gene. In nucleotides, the CDR3 is TGTGCCAGCAGCCTTCGGACTAGCGGGAGCTCCTACGAGCAGTACTTC. Amino acids: CASSLRTSGSSYEQYF.

A single count supports this clone. The chain combines TRBV4-2 with TRBJ2-7, with D maybe TRBD2 (6 bases). The CDR3 runs to 19 residues. CDR1 is LGHNA and CDR2 is YNFKEQ in the germline V gene. V lost 5 bases and J 5 bases, leaving 31 bases between the germline ends. CDR3: CASSELPAQVSLPGDEQYF. The CDR3 nucleotides read TGTGCCAGCAGCGAATTGCCGGCTCAGGTGTCGCTCCCGGGGGACGAGCAGTACTTC.

The chain joins TRBV27 to TRBJ2-1; 11 positions agree with TRBD2. J gave up 6 bases and V 8 bases, and 6 bases lay outside the gene matches. CDR1 is MNHEY and CDR2 is SMNVEV in the germline V gene (reference sequence). This CDR3 spans 14 amino acids. CDR3 bases: TGTGCCAGCTCCACTAGCGGGAGAACCAATGAGCAGTTCTTC. It encodes CASSTSGRTNEQFF.

The chain links TRBV9 to TRBJ2-3; 8 positions agree with TRBD2. CDR1 is SGDLS, CDR2 YYNGEE, per germline. The V segment lost 4 bases and the J segment 2 bases; nucleotides outside the gene matches: 6. This CDR3 has 15 residues. Here the CDR3 DNA reads TGTGCCAGCAGCATAACTAGCGGTTACACAGATACGCAGTATTTT. Its protein product is CASSITSGYTDTQYF.

The chain recombines TRBV27 with TRBJ2-1; D is perhaps TRBD1 or TRBD2 (5 bases each). Per the germline V gene, CDR1 is MNHEY and CDR2 is SMNVEV (reference sequence). Trimming shortened V by 7 bases and J by 7 bases, and 11 bases separated the two germline ends. The CDR3 contains 12 residues. This chain's CDR3 is CASTRGKNEQFF. The CDR3 DNA is TGTGCCAGCACTCGGGGCAAGAATGAGCAGTTCTTC.

As to this clone: At the DNA level, this CDR3 is encoded by other sequences in the same sample as well. The chain joins TRBV9 to TRBJ2-2; 7 bases fit TRBD2. J gave up 0 bases and V 4 bases, and 3 bases lay outside the gene matches. The V gene's germline CDR1 is SGDLS and CDR2 YYNGEE. The CDR3 is 15 residues long. The CDR3 here is CASSPGTTNTGELFF. The CDR3 DNA is TGTGCCAGCAGCCCGGGGACTACGAACACCGGGGAGCTGTTTTTT.

The chain employs TRBV18 and TRBJ2-1; D gene uncertain. V was pared by 4 bases and J by 4 bases, with 11 bases between. Per the germline V gene, CDR1 is KGHSH and CDR2 is LQKENI. This CDR3 spans 14 amino acids. CDR3 amino acids: CASSLKGLYNEQFF. DNA for the CDR3: TGTGCCAGCTCACTAAAGGGCCTTTACAATGAGCAGTTCTTC.

The rearrangement links TRBV7-8 to TRBJ2-1, with D perhaps matching TRBD2 (5 bases). CDR1 is SGHVS, CDR2 FQNEAQ, per germline. This CDR3 spans 15 amino acids. V was cut by 2 bases and J by 6 bases, with 14 bases left in between. CDR3 region: CASSLRRVASNEQFF. In nucleotides, the CDR3 is TGTGCCAGCAGCTTACGGCGGGTAGCTTCCAATGAGCAGTTCTTC.

This sequence joins TRBV7-6 and TRBJ2-7; 9 bases fit TRBD1. The germline CDR1 and CDR2 sequences are SGHVS and FNYEAQ. V gave up 3 bases and J gave up 2 bases; unmatched junction bases: 5. The CDR3 extends over 15 amino acids. The CDR3 loop is CASSLGDREAYEQYF. CDR3 sequence (DNA): TGTGCCAGCAGCTTGGGGGACAGGGAAGCCTACGAGCAGTACTTC.

The J gene is TRBJ2-1, the V gene TRBV9; weak D call: TRBD2 (5 bases). With 0 bases removed from V and 8 bases from J, the gap between germline ends came to 9 bases. The CDR3 loop spans 13 amino acids. The V gene's germline CDR1 is SGDLS and CDR2 YYNGEE. The CDR3 protein is CASSVDEGYEQFF. CDR3 coding DNA: TGTGCCAGCAGCGTAGACGAGGGCTATGAGCAGTTCTTC.

This chain connects TRBV6-4 to TRBJ2-7, with 11 bases lining up with TRBD2. CDR1 MRHNA and CDR2 SNTAGT come from the germline V gene. The CDR3 contains 17 residues. Trimming at V came to 10 bases and at J to 5 bases, leaving 19 bases not matched to a gene. This CDR3 is CANLGTSGRDARDEQYF. The CDR3 bases are TGTGCCAACCTAGGAACTAGCGGGAGAGACGCCCGGGACGAGCAGTACTTC.

A note on this clone: The same CDR3 can be traced to other DNA sequences in this sample. The rearrangement uses TRBV27 and TRBJ1-1; no clear D. The CDR3 consists of 13 residues. CDR1 is MNHEY and CDR2 is SMNVEV in the germline V gene (reference sequence). The germline V and J ends were trimmed by 4 bases and 1 base, with 7 bases remaining between them. This CDR3 reads CASSSAGNTEAFF. The CDR3 nucleotides are TGTGCCAGCAGTTCAGCCGGGAACACTGAAGCTTTCTTT.

This clone occurred a few times. Other DNA sequences within the sample encode an identical CDR3. The rearrangement uses TRBV30 and TRBJ1-1; D is possibly TRBD1 (5 bases). V was trimmed by 0 bases and J by 6 bases, leaving 11 bases between them. Germline V gives CDR1 GTSNPN, CDR2 SVGIG (reference sequence). The CDR3 is 13 residues long. The CDR3 protein is CAWSVGVGSEAFF. The CDR3 nucleotides read TGTGCCTGGAGTGTGGGGGTGGGGTCTGAAGCTTTCTTT.

The chain recombines TRBV11-2 with TRBJ2-7; TRBD2 aligns across 8 bases. The germline V gene encodes CDR1 SGHAT and CDR2 FQNNGV. V lost 4 bases, J lost 5 bases, and 10 bases stayed unmatched. The CDR3 has 15 residues. In DNA, the CDR3 is TGTGCCAGCAGCTCCCCGGGGGGGTCCATCCACGAGCAGTACTTC. This sequence encodes CASSSPGGSIHEQYF.

V gene TRBV6-5 combines with J gene TRBJ2-3; 13 nucleotides align to TRBD2. Germline CDR1 reads MNHEY; CDR2 reads SVGAGI. The CDR3 has 15 amino acids. V dropped 2 bases and J dropped 5; count of bases not matched to a gene: 1. This CDR3 reads CASSYGLAGVDTQYF. In DNA, the CDR3 is TGTGCCAGCAGTTACGGACTAGCGGGAGTAGATACGCAGTATTTT.